A selection of T cell receptor beta chains follows, all from one sample in a study of blood T cell repertoires in COVID-19. Generated by immunoSEQ multiplex PCR, the TCRdb table keeps only in-frame clones and is missing some. The repertoire holds about 64,000 clones, with approximately 80% as singletons. Input material: peripheral blood. The origin of the receptors is an older woman with acute or convalescent COVID-19. CDR3s include the opening cysteine and the closing phenylalanine or tryptophan. The D gene is left open where the match is weak. Only part of the rows carry a size: once, few, many, or a class if the clone is expanded.

>TRBD2|TRBV10-3|TRBJ2-2|-
TGTGCCATCAGTGACCCGACCCCCGGACTAGCGGGGCACTCGAACACCGGGGAGCTGTTTTTT
CAISDPTPGLAGHSNTGELFF
>-|TRBV4-1|TRBJ2-2|-
TGCGCCAGCAGTCTGGGACTTTTGAGCACCGGGGAGCTGTTTTTT
CASSLGLLSTGELFF
>TRBD2|TRBV2|TRBJ2-3|-
TGTGCCAGCGAGAGCGGGGGGACCTCAGATACGCAGTATTTT
CASESGGTSDTQYF
>TRBD2|TRBV19|TRBJ2-3|-
TGTGCCAGTAGTATAGTTACTAGCGGGGGCCCAGATACGCAGTATTTT
CASSIVTSGGPDTQYF
>-|TRBV5-1|TRBJ2-2|-
TGCGCCAGCAGCTCTGGGGGACAGAACACCGGGGAGCTGTTTTTT
CASSSGGQNTGELFF
>TRBD2|TRBV7-2|TRBJ2-1|-
TGTGCCAGCAGCTTACGTCTAGCGGGGGCCACCTACAATGAGCAGTTCTTC
CASSLRLAGATYNEQFF
>-|TRBV9|TRBJ1-1|-
TGTGCCAGCAGCCCCTTCCCGGGGTGGACTGAAGCTTTCTTT
CASSPFPGWTEAFF
>TRBD1|TRBV6-5|TRBJ1-2|-
TGTGCCAGCAGGATGGGACAGACACTGTATGGCTACACCTTC
CASRMGQTLYGYTF
>-|TRBV27|TRBJ1-2|-
TGTGCCAGCAGTATAGGGGCTTCCTATGGCTACACCTTC
CASSIGASYGYTF
>TRBD1|TRBV7-9|TRBJ1-5|once
TGTGCCAGCAGTCAGGGGGGCGGCACCAATCAGCCCCAGCATTTT
CASSQGGGTNQPQHF
>-|TRBV5-1|TRBJ1-5|-
TGCGCCAGCAGCTTGGCATCGGGGTCCAATCAGCCCCAGCATTTT
CASSLASGSNQPQHF
>-|TRBV11-2|TRBJ2-2|-
TGTGCCAGCAGTTGGGGGCGACCTAACACCGGGGAGCTGTTTTTT
CASSWGRPNTGELFF
>TRBD1|TRBV9|TRBJ2-7|-
TGTGCCAGCAGCGTAACACCGACAGGGGGCTACGAGCAGTACTTC
CASSVTPTGGYEQYF
>-|TRBV6-5|TRBJ1-1|-
TGTGCCAGCAGCGTAGACAAGAACACTGAAGCTTTCTTT
CASSVDKNTEAFF
>TRBD1|TRBV11-2|TRBJ1-1|-
TGTGCCAGCAGCTTCCCCACAGGGGTTGGCGCTGAAGCTTTCTTT
CASSFPTGVGAEAFF